The 32 T cell receptor beta chains presented below share a single source sample, sequenced in a study of long-term antiretroviral therapy in people with HIV (dated 2022 in TCRdb). The immunoSEQ hsTCRB v3.0 assay was used at survey level resolution to sequence the TRB variable region. Here the immuneACCESS table is served through TCRdb, limited to in-frame sequences with V and J called. Missing clones are a known gap in these copies; in checked studies unresolved V genes cover under half, and the rest lacks a known reason. In this sample the table shows 11,000 to 15,000 clones, 70% to 90% of which occur a single time. The ten largest clones add up to under 14% of the sample. Sequences were derived from unsorted PBMCs, sampled 6.2 years after starting antiretroviral therapy. The receptors derive from a man aged 40-50 years with HIV.

J is TRBJ2-1 and V is TRBV27; no definite D call. From germline, CDR1 is MNHEY and CDR2 SMNVEV (reference sequence). Trimming took off 7 bases at V and 3 bases at J, with 16 bases between the two ends. This CDR3 has 15 amino acids. DNA of the CDR3: TGTGCCAGCAATACCGCACCTTGGGGCTACAATGAGCAGTTCTTC. Its protein product is CASNTAPWGYNEQFF.

In its sample, this clone was seen a few times. This chain uses TRBV7-2 with TRBJ2-5, with D uncertain. The CDR3 loop spans 12 amino acids. V was shortened by 0 bases and J by 5 bases, with 4 bases between the two germline ends. The germline V gene encodes CDR1 SGHTA and CDR2 FQGNSA. CDR3 sequence (DNA): TGTGCCAGCAGCTTAGCGCGGGAGACCCAGTACTTC. It codes for CASSLARETQYF.

The CDR3 sequence is CASSLGTTNEKLFF. For the CDR3, the DNA is TGCGCCAGCAGCTTAGGGACAACTAATGAAAAACTGTTTTTT. The chain has TRBV5-1 and TRBJ1-4; D not resolved. V was shortened by 2 bases and J by 0 bases, with 5 bases between the two germline ends. The germline gives CDR1 SGHRS, CDR2 YFSETQ. The CDR3 has 14 amino acids. Full variable domain (remainder filled in from reference TRBV5-1 and TRBJ1-4): KAGVTQTPRYLIKTRGQQVTLSCSPISGHRSVSWYQQTPGQGLQFLFEYFSETQRNKGNFPGRFSGRQFSNSRSEMNVSTLELGDSALYLCASSLGTTNEKLFFGSGTQLSVL.

J is TRBJ1-1 and V is TRBV14; D possibly corresponds to TRBD1 (6 bases). V lost 0 bases to trimming and J lost 7 bases, with 15 bases between them. This CDR3 spans 15 amino acids. Germline V gene lookup returns CDR1 SGHDN and CDR2 FVKESK. DNA of the CDR3: TGTGCCAGCAGCCAAGATCTCCGGGGGCTTGATGAAGCTTTCTTT. Translated: CASSQDLRGLDEAFF.

The chain recombines TRBV29-1 with TRBJ2-7; 7 bases line up with TRBD1. The CDR3 loop spans 13 amino acids. Germline-derived CDR1 and CDR2 are SQVTM and ANQGSEA. Trimming at V came to 7 bases and at J to 3 bases, leaving 9 bases not matched to a gene. The CDR3 DNA follows: TGCAGCGCTGCGACAGGGCGTAACTACGAGCAGTACTTC. The encoded protein is CSAATGRNYEQYF.

This rearrangement joins TRBV2 to TRBJ2-3, with 14 bases aligning to TRBD2. Unmatched junction bases numbered 0, after V lost 1 base and J lost 3 bases. The CDR3 runs 16 residues. The germline V gene has CDR1 SNHLY and CDR2 FYNNEI. CDR3 amino acids: CASSEGTSGRTDTQYF. The DNA of the CDR3 is TGTGCCAGCAGTGAAGGGACTAGCGGGAGGACAGATACGCAGTATTTT.

The V and J genes are TRBV6-5 and TRBJ1-1, with D possibly TRBD1 on 5 matching bases. The CDR3 sequence is 15 residues long. Germline assignment: CDR1 MNHEY and CDR2 SVGAGI. The V end lost 0 bases, the J end lost 4 bases, and 12 bases lay between the germline ends. The CDR3 loop is CASSYSTGPTTEAFF. The CDR3 coding sequence is TGTGCCAGCAGTTACTCCACGGGACCGACCACTGAAGCTTTCTTT.

This chain links TRBV6-1 with TRBJ1-5, with D uncertain. V was trimmed by 3 bases and J by 1 base, leaving 4 bases between them. The germline V gene encodes CDR1 MNHNS and CDR2 SASEGT. The CDR3 has 13 residues. The CDR3 DNA is TGTGCCAGCAGTGAGCGGAGCAATCAGCCCCAGCATTTT. Amino acid sequence: CASSERSNQPQHF.

The table lists this clone with a few counts. J is TRBJ2-2 and V is TRBV28; weak D call: TRBD1 (6 bases). Trimming took 2 bases from V and 5 from J, leaving 12 bases between them. Germline CDR1 is MDHEN and CDR2 is SYDVKM. This CDR3 has 15 amino acids. CDR3 bases: TGTGCCAGCAGTTTAACCACAGGGCTTACCGGGGAGCTGTTTTTT. It translates to CASSLTTGLTGELFF.

The chain uses TRBV7-8 and TRBJ2-2; 15 bases align to TRBD2. Germline CDR1 is SGHVS and CDR2 is FQNEAQ. The V and J ends lost 1 base and 7 bases, in that order; junction bases with no gene match: 7. The CDR3 runs 18 residues. CDR3: CASSLGTSGRAGGGELFF. CDR3 coding DNA: TGTGCCAGCAGCTTAGGGACTAGCGGGAGGGCCGGTGGCGGGGAGCTGTTTTTT.

The chain recombines TRBV15 with TRBJ2-1; 8 bases map to TRBD2. The CDR3 runs 17 residues. Germline V gene data show CDR1 as LNHNV and CDR2 as YYDKDF (reference sequence). V shed 4 bases and J 8 bases; nucleotides not matched to a gene: 16. CDR3 nucleotides: TGTGCCACCAGCAAAGATAGGGGGGTAGCGGGATTGGATGAGCAGTTCTTC. Translated, it gives CATSKDRGVAGLDEQFF.

The chain joins TRBV6-5 to TRBJ1-2; the D is unclear. The V and J ends lost 9 bases and 3 bases respectively, with 11 bases between them. This CDR3 has 12 residues. Per the germline V gene, CDR1 is MNHEY and CDR2 is SVGAGI. DNA of the CDR3: TGTGCCAGTTGGAATGGTTACTATGGCTACACCTTC. Amino acids: CASWNGYYGYTF.

The V call is TRBV9, the J call TRBJ2-3; the D gene is possibly TRBD2 (6 bases). Germline V CDR1 and CDR2: SGDLS, YYNGEE. The CDR3 runs to 15 residues. V lost 4 bases, J lost 4 bases, and 16 bases lay in between. The CDR3 coding sequence is TGTGCCAGCAGCCGACGACTAGATTCGGCAGATACGCAGTATTTT. It translates to CASSRRLDSADTQYF. Full variable domain (rest looked up from reference TRBV9 and TRBJ2-3): DSGVTQTPKHLITATGQRVTLRCSPRSGDLSVYWYQQSLDQGLQFLIQYYNGEERAKGNILERFSAQQFPDLHSELNLSSLELGDSALYFCASSRRLDSADTQYFGPGTRLTVL.

As regards this clone: The DNA is left out, because the CDR3 cannot be placed on it with certainty; the CDR3 is given as TCRdb lists it. The chain joins TRBV21-1 to TRBJ2-1; TRBD2 was called by the table and not checked on the DNA. TRBV21-1 has pseudogene status. The CDR3 is 15 amino acids long, termini counted. The chain's CDR3 is CARVRVAGGSDEQFF.

The chain couples TRBV4-3 to TRBJ2-2; D gene unclear. V was cut by 1 base and J by 7 bases, with 7 bases left in between. Germline lookup yields CDR1 LGHNA and CDR2 YSLEER. This CDR3 has 13 amino acids. CDR3 sequence: CASSQVLNGELFF. The CDR3 region has the DNA TGCGCCAGCAGCCAAGTTTTGAACGGGGAGCTGTTTTTT.

The chain employs TRBV19 and TRBJ2-4, with TRBD1 matching 7 bases. J was trimmed by 12 bases and V by 7 bases; bases with no gene match: 6. Germline lookup yields CDR1 LNHDA and CDR2 SQIVND (reference sequence). The CDR3 runs 11 residues. In DNA, the CDR3 is TGTGCCAGTACCGTGGGACAGACTCAGTACTTC. As protein: CASTVGQTQYF.

The CDR3 nucleotides are TGTGCCAGCAGCCAAGATCGGGTACCGTACAATGAGCAGTTCTTC. Protein product: CASSQDRVPYNEQFF. The J gene is TRBJ2-1, the V gene TRBV4-2; no firm D call. In germline, CDR1 is LGHNA, CDR2 YNFKEQ. V was trimmed by 0 bases and J by 4 bases, leaving 10 bases between them. CDR3 length: 15 amino acids.

This clone was seen only once. The chain carries TRBV6-6 and TRBJ2-1; the match to TRBD2 covers 11 bases. Germline V gene data show CDR1 as MNHNY and CDR2 as SVGAGI (reference sequence). V dropped 2 bases and J dropped 8; count of bases not matched to a gene: 5. The CDR3 is 15 amino acids. This chain's CDR3 is CASSYVLAGVDEQFF. The CDR3 region has the DNA TGTGCCAGCAGTTACGTACTAGCGGGAGTGGATGAGCAGTTCTTC.

A few counts support this clone. This chain connects TRBV2 to TRBJ2-7; 7 nucleotides align to TRBD1. V gave up 7 bases and J gave up 0 bases; unmatched junction bases: 6. Germline V gene lookup returns CDR1 SNHLY and CDR2 FYNNEI. The CDR3 loop spans 14 amino acids. The CDR3 DNA follows: TGTGCCAGCACCGAAACAGGGGCCTCCTACGAGCAGTACTTC. Translation: CASTETGASYEQYF.

This clone was seen a single time. The chain has TRBV5-1 and TRBJ2-7; TRBD1 agrees at 9 bases. This CDR3 comprises 16 residues. The germline CDR1 and CDR2 sequences are SGHRS and YFSETQ. V was pared by 1 base and J by 3 bases, with 8 bases of the junction left unmatched. The CDR3 reads CASSLSGTGTNYEQYF. As DNA, the CDR3 is TGCGCCAGCAGCTTGAGCGGGACAGGGACGAACTACGAGCAGTACTTC. Together with reference TRBV5-1 and TRBJ2-7, the CDR3 gives the full variable domain: KAGVTQTPRYLIKTRGQQVTLSCSPISGHRSVSWYQQTPGQGLQFLFEYFSETQRNKGNFPGRFSGRQFSNSRSEMNVSTLELGDSALYLCASSLSGTGTNYEQYFGPGTRLTVT.

The chain carries TRBV5-1 and TRBJ1-4; TRBD1 aligns across 10 bases. This CDR3 is 18 amino acids long. Germline loops: CDR1 SGHRS, CDR2 YFSETQ. Losses at the gene ends were 0 bases for V and 3 bases for J; bases not matched to a gene: 8. Here the CDR3 DNA reads TGCGCCAGCAGCTTGGGGGCGACAGGGGGCTTAGCTAATGAAAAACTGTTTTTT. This sequence encodes CASSLGATGGLANEKLFF.

The chain couples TRBV30 to TRBJ2-7; the D gene is possibly TRBD1 (7 bases). Looked up from germline, CDR1 is GTSNPN and CDR2 is SVGIG (reference sequence). Trimming removed 2 bases at V and 3 bases at J, with 11 bases between. The CDR3 length is 13 residues. The CDR3, as DNA: TGTGCCTGGAGTACAGGGGACTTCTACGAGCAGTACTTC. Amino acids: CAWSTGDFYEQYF.

The V call is TRBV5-5, the J call TRBJ2-1; D gene uncertain. CDR1 and CDR2 (germline): SGHKS, YYEKEE (reference sequence). The length of the CDR3 is 11 residues. The germline V and J ends were trimmed by 4 bases and 6 bases, with 5 bases remaining between them. In DNA form, the CDR3 reads TGTGCCAGCAGCCGGAGCAATGAGCAGTTCTTC. Its protein is CASSRSNEQFF.

The count of this clone is one. The V call is TRBV9, the J call TRBJ1-4, with 10 bases lining up with TRBD1. Germline CDR1 reads SGDLS; CDR2 reads YYNGEE. Unmatched junction bases numbered 4, after V lost 3 bases and J lost 5 bases. This CDR3 region has 15 residues. The DNA for the CDR3 is TGTGCCAGCAGCGCTGGACAGGGGGACAATGAAAAACTGTTTTTT. It is translated as CASSAGQGDNEKLFF.

Here the CDR3 reads CASSPGQGFNSPLHF. CDR3 nucleotide sequence: TGTGCCAGCAGTCCTGGACAGGGTTTCAATTCACCCCTCCACTTT. This sequence joins TRBV27 and TRBJ1-6; 8 nucleotides align to TRBD1. Germline V gene data show CDR1 as MNHEY and CDR2 as SMNVEV (reference sequence). The CDR3 totals 15 residues. V lost 5 bases and J lost 7; bases outside the gene matches: 7.

The chain combines TRBV30 with TRBJ1-1; 10 bases line up with TRBD1. CDR1 is GTSNPN and CDR2 is SVGIG in the germline V gene (reference sequence). Trimming cost V 2 bases and J 4 bases; bases outside gene matches: 4. This CDR3 region has 14 residues. CDR3 region: CAWSWTGGFTEAFF. CDR3 in DNA: TGTGCCTGGAGTTGGACAGGGGGTTTCACTGAAGCTTTCTTT.

This chain links TRBV29-1 with TRBJ2-7; TRBD2 agrees at 14 bases. The CDR3 loop spans 17 amino acids. CDR1 is SQVTM and CDR2 is ANQGSEA in the germline V gene. V lost 7 bases, J lost 9 bases, and 20 bases stayed unmatched. The CDR3 nucleotides are TGCAGCGCGCAAGTTGGACTAGCGGGAGGACTTTCCTTAGGGCAGTACTTC. Protein: CSAQVGLAGGLSLGQYF.

The CDR3 DNA reads TGTGCCAGCAGTCAACTCAAGCCCCAGCATTTT. Translation gives CASSQLKPQHF. J is TRBJ1-5 and V is TRBV28; no definite D call. Germline-derived CDR1 and CDR2 are MDHEN and SYDVKM. V lost 5 bases and J 8 bases, leaving 7 bases between the germline ends. The CDR3 is 11 residues long.

This clone occurred a few times. V gene TRBV18 combines with J gene TRBJ1-1; D is possibly TRBD1 (5 bases). Germline values: CDR1 KGHSH, CDR2 LQKENI. There are 19 residues in the CDR3. V lost 3 bases and J 0 bases, leaving 23 bases between the germline ends. CDR3 loop: CASSPTQMTELLVNTEAFF. The CDR3 DNA is TGTGCCAGCTCACCTACTCAAATGACAGAACTACTCGTGAACACTGAAGCTTTCTTT.

This clone was counted a single time. The rearrangement links TRBV28 to TRBJ1-2; D remains unclear. Germline V gene sequence: CDR1 MDHEN, CDR2 SYDVKM. This CDR3 spans 13 amino acids. V lost 6 bases, J lost 5 bases, and 13 bases lay in between. DNA for the CDR3: TGTGCCAGCAGCTTGGGGAAACGGTATGGCTACACCTTC. This codes for CASSLGKRYGYTF.

The chain is built from TRBV11-2 and TRBJ2-1; 10 bases agree with TRBD2. Trimming removed 4 bases from V and 3 bases from J; junction bases left unmatched: 9. Germline V gene sequence: CDR1 SGHAT, CDR2 FQNNGV. The CDR3 totals 17 residues. CDR3 bases: TGTGCCAGCAGCTCCGGGGGGGCTAGCGGGAGCTACAATGAGCAGTTCTTC. It is translated as CASSSGGASGSYNEQFF.

The gene calls are TRBV5-6 and TRBJ2-7, with 11 bases matching TRBD2. The germline V gene has CDR1 SGHDT and CDR2 YYEEEE. This CDR3 is 18 amino acids long. J was trimmed by 3 bases and V by 5 bases; bases with no gene match: 16. The CDR3 protein is CASSTWKYPGLADYEQYF. Here the CDR3 DNA reads TGTGCCAGCAGTACCTGGAAATATCCGGGACTAGCGGACTACGAGCAGTACTTC.